These 11 T cell receptor beta chains originate from one sample sequenced in a study of cytomegalovirus exposure and HLA in healthy donors. Primers: 60 Vbeta forward and 13 Jbeta reverse. TCRdb keeps only in-frame clones here, not all; method: immunoSEQ multiplex PCR. The sample lists 230,000 or so clones, about nine tenths occurring once. Material for sequencing was PBMCs. The receptors derive from a girl aged 2 to 9 in good health and CMV-seronegative.

In nucleotides, the CDR3 is TGTGCCAGAAGCTTGGGGAGACAGGCTTATGGCTACACCTTC. Its protein product is CARSLGRQAYGYTF. The V and J genes are TRBV5-3 and TRBJ1-2; TRBD1 might be the D (6 bases). TRBV5-3 is designated an ORF whose function remains uncertain. The CDR3 has 14 amino acids. V was cut by 0 bases and J by 5 bases, with 11 bases left in between.

The chain combines TRBV30 with TRBJ2-1; 11 nucleotides align to TRBD2. The germline CDR1 and CDR2 sequences are GTSNPN and SVGIG (reference sequence). V was pared by 3 bases and J by 14 bases, with 15 bases of the junction left unmatched. The CDR3 extends over 15 amino acids. CDR3 DNA sequence: TGTGCCTGGAGCCCAGGGCTAGCGGGGGGACATGGAAAGTTCTTC. Translation gives CAWSPGLAGGHGKFF.

The DNA of the CDR3 is TGTGCCAGTAGTCCGGGACAGGGCAGGGAGACCCAGTACTTC. Protein: CASSPGQGRETQYF. The V call is TRBV19, the J call TRBJ2-5; TRBD1 matches at 9 bases. This CDR3 has 14 residues. V was pared by 5 bases and J by 5 bases, with 6 bases of the junction left unmatched. CDR1 LNHDA and CDR2 SQIVND come from the germline V gene (reference sequence).

The V and J genes are TRBV7-9 and TRBJ2-7; 9 bases agree with TRBD2. In germline, CDR1 is SEHNR, CDR2 FQNEAQ (reference sequence). The V segment lost 7 bases and the J segment 3 bases; nucleotides outside the gene matches: 7. The CDR3 length is 14 residues. This CDR3 reads CASTPRGGHYEQYF. Here the CDR3 DNA reads TGTGCCAGCACCCCGCGGGGGGGGCACTACGAGCAGTACTTC.

The rearrangement uses TRBV19 and TRBJ1-1; 7 nucleotides line up with TRBD1. CDR3 size: 15 residues. V trimming: 7 bases; J trimming: 0 bases; junction bases outside the gene matches: 8. CDR1 LNHDA and CDR2 SQIVND come from the germline V gene (reference sequence). The CDR3 loop reads CASTYDRAMNTEAFF. The CDR3 coding sequence is TGTGCCAGTACTTACGACAGGGCAATGAACACTGAAGCTTTCTTT. Full variable domain (outside the CDR3, taken from reference TRBV19 and TRBJ1-1): DGGITQSPKYLFRKEGQNVTLSCEQNLNHDAMYWYRQDPGQGLRLIYYSQIVNDFQKGDIAEGYSVSREKKESFPLTVTSAQKNPTAFYLCASTYDRAMNTEAFFGQGTRLTVV.

This chain joins TRBV7-2 and TRBJ1-1, with 11 nucleotides matching TRBD1. The CDR3 is 17 amino acids. CDR1 is SGHTA, CDR2 FQGNSA, per germline. V lost 5 bases, J lost 3 bases, and 11 bases stayed unmatched. CDR3 amino acids: CASSQNMWTGGHTEAFF. The CDR3 DNA is TGTGCCAGCAGCCAAAACATGTGGACAGGGGGCCACACTGAAGCTTTCTTT. The full variable domain, completed using reference TRBV7-2 and TRBJ1-1, is GAGVSQSPSNKVTEKGKDVELRCDPISGHTALYWYRQSLGQGLEFLIYFQGNSAPDKSGLPSDRFSAERTGGSVSTLTIQRTQQEDSAVYLCASSQNMWTGGHTEAFFGQGTRLTVV.

The CDR3 nucleotides are TGTGCCAGCAGCTTAACGAGTCTTCACTATGGCTACACCTTC. The encoded protein is CASSLTSLHYGYTF. The gene calls are TRBV7-9 and TRBJ1-2; no definite D call. From germline, CDR1 is SEHNR and CDR2 FQNEAQ (reference sequence). The CDR3 extends over 14 amino acids. V was pared by 2 bases and J by 3 bases, with 10 bases between.

The rearrangement uses TRBV5-1 and TRBJ2-5, with D unresolved. In germline, CDR1 is SGHRS, CDR2 YFSETQ. The V and J ends lost 4 bases and 5 bases respectively, with 9 bases between them. The CDR3 consists of 12 residues. Here the CDR3 DNA reads TGCGCCAGCAGCCGCTCCGGGGAGACCCAGTACTTC. Amino acid sequence: CASSRSGETQYF.

This chain uses TRBV15 with TRBJ2-7; 9 bases are a match to TRBD1. This CDR3 has 15 residues. The V gene end was trimmed by 3 bases and the J gene end by 7 bases; junction bases not matched to a gene: 10. The germline gives CDR1 LNHNV, CDR2 YYDKDF (reference sequence). The CDR3 here is CATSRGGTGSVEQYF. CDR3 in DNA: TGTGCCACCAGCAGGGGTGGGACAGGGAGTGTTGAGCAGTACTTC. The whole variable domain, filled in from reference TRBV15 and TRBJ2-7, reads DAMVIQNPRYQVTQFGKPVTLSCSQTLNHNVMYWYQQKSSQAPKLLFHYYDKDFNNEADTPDNFQSRRPNTSFCFLDIRSPGLGDTAMYLCATSRGGTGSVEQYFGPGTRLTVT.

This clone has a single count. The CDR3 protein is CASSQDRAGELFF. DNA of the CDR3: TGCGCCAGCAGCCAGGACAGGGCCGGGGAGCTGTTTTTT. The V and J genes are TRBV4-1 and TRBJ2-2, with TRBD1 identical over 8 bases. V was clipped by 3 bases and J by 6 bases; unmatched bases: 0. From germline, CDR1 is MGHRA and CDR2 YSYEKL. The CDR3 spans 13 residues.

CDR3 amino acids: CASSFGLGNTIYF. The DNA of the CDR3 is TGTGCCAGCAGTTTCGGGTTGGGAAACACCATATATTTT. The rearrangement joins TRBV27 to TRBJ1-3; D gene uncertain. V was shortened by 3 bases and J by 4 bases, with 7 bases between the two germline ends. The CDR3 is made up of 13 amino acids. Germline V gives CDR1 MNHEY, CDR2 SMNVEV (reference sequence).